This TCR beta chain was documented in a study of T cells in Graves' hyperthyroidism and ophthalmopathy. RNA transcripts served as the template for amplifying TCR beta CDR3 regions. During a first-round RT-PCR of the TCR CDR3, the HTBI primer set was used. TCRdb re-called the multiplex PCR reads with MiXCR, one entry per CDR3 protein. The sample holds approximately 560,000 distinct CDR3 sequences; approximately 15% are singletons and the top ten take about 7%. Trimming removed 3 bases from V and 1 base from J, with 18 bases in between. Germline loops: CDR1 SQVTM, CDR2 ANQGSEA. The length of the CDR3 is 16 residues.

This chain joins TRBV29-1 and TRBJ2-5; D is perhaps TRBD2 (6 bases). The receptor was isolated from a woman in her 30s with Graves' hyperthyroidism. Material for sequencing was blood. The DNA for the CDR3 is TGCAGCGTTGAGATCGTTGGGGGAGGCCTCCAAGAGACCCAGTACTTC. Protein product: CSVEIVGGGLQETQYF.